This T cell receptor beta chain derives from a study of control samples from healthy donors and cancer patients. The method was immunoSEQ multiplex PCR; TCRdb's version includes in-frame clones alone and lacks a portion of them. The table shows 150,000 to 200,000 clones, with roughly 94% occurring only once. With 5 bases clipped from V and 10 bases from J, the junction kept 14 bases outside the gene matches. Germline-derived CDR1 and CDR2 are SGHAT and FQNNGV. The CDR3 is 15 amino acids. The sample consisted of blood. The rearrangement joins TRBV11-2 to TRBJ2-1, with TRBD2 matching 7 bases. The sequence came from a woman between 18 and 29 years old in good health. The CDR3 bases are TGTGCCAGCAGCCCGCTCGCGGGAGAGGTTGGGGAGCAGTTCTTC. It specifies CASSPLAGEVGEQFF.